The present T cell receptor (beta chain) was sequenced within a study of T-cell memory formation after mild COVID-19. The TCR alpha and TCR beta cDNA libraries, bearing sample barcodes and UMIs, were generated by 5'RACE using constant-segment primers. TCRdb used MiXCR to reprocess the 5' RACE reads, holding one entry per CDR3 protein. The table includes under 50,000 distinct CDR3 sequences, 25% to 35% detected once. Study-wide points: The study found contracting CD4+ clones mainly in CM and EM and contracting CD8+ clones in EMRA. Later expanders leaned toward CD4+, whereas clones contracting from day 15 to 85 were balanced CD4/CD8.

This clonotype was observed a few times. Antigen specificity is unknown. The receptor was isolated from a man younger than 35 who had mild COVID-19 (a few samples of this study predate the infection). Cell type and time point are not known. Sequences were obtained from PBMCs or a T cell subset sorted from them (not recorded which).

The CDR3 coding sequence is TGCGCCAGCAGCCAAGGACAGGGAAACATTCAGTACTTC. Its protein is CASSQGQGNIQYF. The genes are TRBV4-1 and TRBJ2-4; 7 nucleotides agree with TRBD1. The CDR3 runs 13 residues. Germline V gene data show CDR1 as MGHRA and CDR2 as YSYEKL. V trimming: 1 base; J trimming: 6 bases; junction bases outside the gene matches: 0.